This is a list of T cell receptor beta chains from one sample in a study of cytomegalovirus exposure and HLA in healthy donors. Assay: immunoSEQ multiplex PCR; the TCRdb copy retains only in-frame clones and omits some. Here the sample spans 200,000 to 250,000 clones, about 85% being singletons. Sequencing used PBMCs. Source of these receptors: a human donor in good health. CDR3s include the opening cysteine and the closing phenylalanine or tryptophan. A D gene is named only where the DNA matches it firmly. Part of the rows lack a size; the others show once, few, many or a class for expanded clones.

d_gene	j_gene	v_gene	abundance	CDR3nt	CDR3aa
NA	TRBJ1-2	TRBV7-2	NA	TGTGCCAGCAGCTTATTAATATGGCAGGGCAACTATGGCTACACCTTC	CASSLLIWQGNYGYTF
TRBD1	TRBJ2-7	TRBV5-4	NA	TGTGCCAGCAGCTTTGTCGCCGGGACAGCAACCTTCTACGAGCAGTACTTC	CASSFVAGTATFYEQYF
TRBD1	TRBJ2-1	TRBV12-5	NA	TGTGCTAGTGGTTTAAGACTGTGGGGGACAGGGGGACATGAGCAGTTCTTC	CASGLRLWGTGGHEQFF
NA	TRBJ2-3	TRBV7-9	NA	TGTGCCAGCAGCTTATCGGCGGTCAACACAGATACGCAGTATTTT	CASSLSAVNTDTQYF
TRBD2	TRBJ2-5	TRBV5-1	once	TGCGCCAGCAGCCCTTGGGGTAGCGGGATGGTGAGGGAGACCCAGTACTTC	CASSPWGSGMVRETQYF
TRBD1	TRBJ1-1	TRBV9	NA	TGTGCCAGCAGCGTAATGACAGGGAGTAGTGAAGCTTTCTTT	CASSVMTGSSEAFF
NA	TRBJ2-5	TRBV27	NA	TGTGCCAGCAGTTTCACAGGAGAGACCCAGTACTTC	CASSFTGETQYF
NA	TRBJ1-4	TRBV5-8	NA	TGTGCCAGCAGCTTGGTCAGGGAAAAACTGTTTTTT	CASSLVREKLFF
NA	TRBJ2-1	TRBV11-3	NA	TGTGCCAGCAGCTTGGGACATTTTAATGAGCAGTTCTTC	CASSLGHFNEQFF
NA	TRBJ2-5	TRBV7-2	NA	TGTGCCAGCAGCTTATCTAGCCCAGAGACCCAGTACTTC	CASSLSSPETQYF
NA	TRBJ2-1	TRBV6-1	NA	TGTGCCAGTGATTCCAGGGGAACCAATGAGCAGTTCTTC	CASDSRGTNEQFF
TRBD2	TRBJ2-2	TRBV30	NA	TGTGCCTGGAGTGCCGGGGGTGCGGGAGGCACCGGGGAGCTGTTTTTT	CAWSAGGAGGTGELFF
NA	TRBJ2-3	TRBV9	NA	TGTGCCAGCAGCGTAGTATTGTCCGACTCAGATACGCAGTATTTT	CASSVVLSDSDTQYF